This entry is about one T cell receptor beta chain. Germline V gene lookup returns CDR1 MGHRA and CDR2 YSYEKL. Trimming stripped 4 bases from V and 12 bases from J, with 16 bases between. This CDR3 has 12 amino acids. These data come from a study of technical replicates of blood from several donors. Clones were read by immunoSEQ multiplex PCR, and TCRdb kept only the in-frame ones, dropping some. The repertoire has some 85,000 clones, about 96% of them found once; the top ten carry just over 0.3%. The chain carries TRBV4-1 and TRBJ2-7; TRBD2 might be the D (5 bases). The sequence was obtained from a human donor in good health. Input material: T cells isolated from PBMCs. The CDR3 DNA is TGCGCCAGCAGCCGTAATAGCGAGGTTTGGTACTTC. Translation: CASSRNSEVWYF.